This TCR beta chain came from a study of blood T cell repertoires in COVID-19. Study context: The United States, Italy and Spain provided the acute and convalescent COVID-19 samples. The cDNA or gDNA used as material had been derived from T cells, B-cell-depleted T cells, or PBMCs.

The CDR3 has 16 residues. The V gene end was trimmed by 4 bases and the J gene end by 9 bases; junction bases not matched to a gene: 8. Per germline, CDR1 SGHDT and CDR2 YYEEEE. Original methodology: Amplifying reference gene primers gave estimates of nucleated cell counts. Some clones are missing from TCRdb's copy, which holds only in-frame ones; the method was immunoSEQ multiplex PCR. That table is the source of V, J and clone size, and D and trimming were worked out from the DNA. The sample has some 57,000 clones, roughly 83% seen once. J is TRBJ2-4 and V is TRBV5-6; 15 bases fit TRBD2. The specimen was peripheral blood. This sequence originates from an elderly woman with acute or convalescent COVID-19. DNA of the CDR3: TGTGCCAGCAGCACCGGACTAGCGGGAGGGCCGTTCATTCAGTACTTC. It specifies CASSTGLAGGPFIQYF.